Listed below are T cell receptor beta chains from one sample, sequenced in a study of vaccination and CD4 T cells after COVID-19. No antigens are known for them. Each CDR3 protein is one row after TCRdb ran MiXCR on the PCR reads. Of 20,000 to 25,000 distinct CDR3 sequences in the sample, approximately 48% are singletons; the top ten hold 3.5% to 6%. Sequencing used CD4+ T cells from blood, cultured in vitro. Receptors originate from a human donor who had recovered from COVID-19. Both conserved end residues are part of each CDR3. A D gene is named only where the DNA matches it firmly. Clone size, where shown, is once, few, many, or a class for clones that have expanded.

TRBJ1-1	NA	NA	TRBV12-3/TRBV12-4	TGTGCCAGCAGTTTCCGCAGGATCACTGAAGCTTTCTTT	CASSFRRITEAFF
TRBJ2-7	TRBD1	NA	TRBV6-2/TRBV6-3	TGTGCCAGCACTAGAGGGGGCCCCCGGGGCGAGCAGTACTTC	CASTRGGPRGEQYF
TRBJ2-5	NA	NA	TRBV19	TGTGCCAGTAGTATAGTCGGAGCTCAGTGGGAGACCCAGTACTTC	CASSIVGAQWETQYF
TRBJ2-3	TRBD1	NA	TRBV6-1	TGTGCCATACAGGGGGCAGGAGATACGCAGTATTTT	CAIQGAGDTQYF
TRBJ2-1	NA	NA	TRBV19	TGTGCCAGTAGTATTTGGGGTGTCAGCTCCTACAATGAGCAGTTCTTC	CASSIWGVSSYNEQFF
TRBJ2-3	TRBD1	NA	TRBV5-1	TGTGCCAGCAGCTCGACAGGGGGCGCACAGCGATCCACAGATACGCAGTATTTT	CASSSTGGAQRSTDTQYF
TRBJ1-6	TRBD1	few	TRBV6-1	TGTGCCAGCAGTGAAGTGGGGACAGAGTATTCACCCCTCCACTTT	CASSEVGTEYSPLHF
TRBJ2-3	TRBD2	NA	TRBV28	TGTGCCAGCCAGGGACTAGCGGGGGGGCGGGGGAGCACAGATACGCAGTATTTT	CASQGLAGGRGSTDTQYF
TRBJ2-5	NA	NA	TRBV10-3	TGTGCCATCAGCGCCAGGGTTTTAGAGACCCAGTACTTC	CAISARVLETQYF
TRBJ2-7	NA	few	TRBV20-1	TGCAGTGCGGATGCGGAGAGCTCCTACGAGCAGTACTTC	CSADAESSYEQYF
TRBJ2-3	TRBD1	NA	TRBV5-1	TGCGCCAGCAGCCTGGGACAGGGGATCACAGATACGCAGTATTTT	CASSLGQGITDTQYF
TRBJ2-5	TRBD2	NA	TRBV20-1	TGCAGTGCTATTCCTCCTAGCGGACGGGAGACCCAGTACTTC	CSAIPPSGRETQYF
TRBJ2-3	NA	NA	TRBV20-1	TGCAGTGCTAGAGATGGGCGGGGTAGCACAGATACGCAGTATTTT	CSARDGRGSTDTQYF
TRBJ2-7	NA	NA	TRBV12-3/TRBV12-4	TGTGCCAGCAGTCCCGGGACGGACTACGAGCAGTACTTC	CASSPGTDYEQYF
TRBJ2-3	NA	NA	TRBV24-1	TGTGCCACCGGACAAGTAGACACAGATACGCAGTATTTT	CATGQVDTDTQYF
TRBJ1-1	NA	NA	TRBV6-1	TGTGCCAGCAGTGACCTATCTTTCGTTTCGGAAGCTTTCTTT	CASSDLSFVSEAFF
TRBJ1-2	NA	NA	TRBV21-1	TGTGCCAGCAGCAGGCGGGGCATTAACTATGGCTACACCTTC	CASSRRGINYGYTF
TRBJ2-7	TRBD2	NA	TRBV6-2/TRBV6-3	TGTGCCAGCAGTGGCCCCTCCTCTGGGGGGGTCGCCTACGAGCAGTACTTC	CASSGPSSGGVAYEQYF
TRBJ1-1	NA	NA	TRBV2	TGTGCCAGCAACCCGGACAGTCCCGGAGCTTTCTTT	CASNPDSPGAFF
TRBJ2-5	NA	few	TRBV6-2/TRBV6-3	TGTGCCAGCAGTTACTCGATTGTAGGAAGAGAGACCCAGTACTTC	CASSYSIVGRETQYF
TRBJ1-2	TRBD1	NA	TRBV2	TGTGCCAGCAGTCTCACCGGACAGGGCGGGAACTACACCTTC	CASSLTGQGGNYTF
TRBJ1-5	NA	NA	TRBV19	TGTGCCAGTAGTAGCCGTTATAGCAATCAGCCCCAGCATTTT	CASSSRYSNQPQHF
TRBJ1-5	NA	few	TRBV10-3	TGTGCCATTGCAGGGAACGGTAGCAATCAGCCCCAGCATTTT	CAIAGNGSNQPQHF
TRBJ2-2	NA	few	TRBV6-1	TGTGCCAGCAGTGAAGGAAGGCGGGGCACCGGGGAGCTGTTTTTT	CASSEGRRGTGELFF
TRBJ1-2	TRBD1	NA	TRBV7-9	TGTGCCAGCAGCTTGAGGACAGGGGGAGTGGGCTACACCTTC	CASSLRTGGVGYTF
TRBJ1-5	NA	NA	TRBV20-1	TGCAGTGCTTCGTCTCAGCCCCAGCATTTT	CSASSQPQHF
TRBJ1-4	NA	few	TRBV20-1	TGCAGTGCTACGGAGGGCGAGACGGGGGATGAAAAACTGTTTTTT	CSATEGETGDEKLFF
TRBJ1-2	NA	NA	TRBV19	TGTGCCAGTAGGAGTGGACCTTATGGCTACACCTTC	CASRSGPYGYTF
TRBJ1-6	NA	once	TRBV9	TGTGCCAGCAGCGTAGGTAGGCAGCGGAATTCACCCCTCCACTTT	CASSVGRQRNSPLHF
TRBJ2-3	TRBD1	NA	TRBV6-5	TGTGCCAGCAGTTCCAACAGGGGTGGTCAAACAGATACGCAGTATTTT	CASSSNRGGQTDTQYF
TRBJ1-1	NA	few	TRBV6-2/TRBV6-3	TGTGCCAGCAGTTATTCGGCCCCAAGTGGTGAAGCTTTCTTT	CASSYSAPSGEAFF
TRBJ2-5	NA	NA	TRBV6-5	TGTGCCAGCAGTTACGGTGGGGGCCTACCCCAATACCAAGAGACCCAGTACTTC	CASSYGGGLPQYQETQYF
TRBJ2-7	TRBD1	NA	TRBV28	TGTGCCAGCAGTGGGGGACAGGGGCTGCCCTACGAGCAGTACTTC	CASSGGQGLPYEQYF
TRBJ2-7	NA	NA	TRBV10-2	TGCGCCAGCAGTCCCCCGGACCTCTCCTACGAGCAGTACTTC	CASSPPDLSYEQYF
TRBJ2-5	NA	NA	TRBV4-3	TGCGCCAGCAGCCAGACCTCCGCAGAGACCCAGTACTTC	CASSQTSAETQYF
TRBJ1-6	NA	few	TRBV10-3	TGTGCTACAGCCGATAATTCACCCCTCCACTTT	CATADNSPLHF
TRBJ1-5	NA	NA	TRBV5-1	TGCGCCAGCAGCTTGCAGTATAGCAATCAGCCCCAGCATTTT	CASSLQYSNQPQHF
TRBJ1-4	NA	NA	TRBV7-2	TGTGCCAGCAGGGTCAGGGGATCAGATGAAAAACTGTTTTTT	CASRVRGSDEKLFF
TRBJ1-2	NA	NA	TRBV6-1	TGTGCCAGCAGTCCCCAGGGTGGGTACACCTTC	CASSPQGGYTF
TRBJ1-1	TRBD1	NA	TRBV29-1	TGCAGCGGAGGACAGGAGGTTGAAGCTTTCTTT	CSGGQEVEAFF
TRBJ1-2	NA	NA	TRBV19	TGTGCCAGTTTCATTGGAGGGACCAATAACTATGGCTACACCTTC	CASFIGGTNNYGYTF
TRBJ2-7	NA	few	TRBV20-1	TGCAGTGCTAGGCATCTAGCAAAAAAGGTCGTCGAGCAGTACTTC	CSARHLAKKVVEQYF
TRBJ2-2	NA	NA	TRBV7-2	TGTGCCAGCAGCTTCCCGGGGTACACCGGGGAGCTGTTTTTT	CASSFPGYTGELFF
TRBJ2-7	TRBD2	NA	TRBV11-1	TGTGCCAGCAGCTTAGAGACTAGCGCCTCGTGGCAGTACTTC	CASSLETSASWQYF
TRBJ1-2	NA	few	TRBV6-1	TGTGCCAGCAGACTCACAATGACAGAGAACTATGGCTACACCTTC	CASRLTMTENYGYTF
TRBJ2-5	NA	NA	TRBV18	TGTGCCAGCTCACCTAGCGGAAAAGAGACCCAGTACTTC	CASSPSGKETQYF
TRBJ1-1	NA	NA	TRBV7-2	TGTGCCAGCAGCTTTAAGAACACTGAAGCTTTCTTT	CASSFKNTEAFF
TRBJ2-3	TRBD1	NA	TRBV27	TGTGCCAGCAGTGCCCGACAGGGGGCGGGCACAGATACGCAGTATTTT	CASSARQGAGTDTQYF
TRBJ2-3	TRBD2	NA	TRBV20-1	TGCAGTGCTAGAACCGGACTAGCGAACACAGATACGCAGTATTTT	CSARTGLANTDTQYF
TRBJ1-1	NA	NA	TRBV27	TGTGCCAGCAGTCCGCCCCCTTGGACTGAAGCTTTCTTT	CASSPPPWTEAFF
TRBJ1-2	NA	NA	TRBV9	TGTGCCAGCAGCCCAAGTCAGGGAGGGTATGGCTACACCTTC	CASSPSQGGYGYTF
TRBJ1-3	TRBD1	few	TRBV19	TGTGCCAGTAGTAAACTCTCCGGACAGGCTGGAAACACCATATATTTT	CASSKLSGQAGNTIYF
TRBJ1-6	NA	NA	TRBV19	TGTGCCAGTAGTGATCGAAATTCACCCCTCCACTTT	CASSDRNSPLHF
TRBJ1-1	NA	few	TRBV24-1	TGTGCCACATCTCCTTCGGGGGGCACTGAAGCTTTCTTT	CATSPSGGTEAFF
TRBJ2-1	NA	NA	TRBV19	TGTGCCAGTAGTATCGGCACTAGGGAGCAGTTCTTC	CASSIGTREQFF
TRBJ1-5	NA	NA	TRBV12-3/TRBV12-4	TGTGCCAGCAGTTTAGCGAACAACAATCAGCCCCAGCATTTT	CASSLANNNQPQHF
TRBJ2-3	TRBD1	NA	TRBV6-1	TGTGCCAGCAGGATGGGACAGGGGTACACAGATACGCAGTATTTT	CASRMGQGYTDTQYF
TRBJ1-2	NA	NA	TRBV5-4	TGTGCCGCGACCCGCCGTAATGACTATGGCTACACCTTC	CAATRRNDYGYTF
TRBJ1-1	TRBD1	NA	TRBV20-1	TGCAGTGCTAGAGTACGGCAGGGGGCCGGGAACACTGAAGCTTTCTTT	CSARVRQGAGNTEAFF
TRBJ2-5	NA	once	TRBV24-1	TGTGCCACCAGTGATTTGCGGGGGTCGGAGGCCCCCGCTCAAGAGACCCAGTACTTC	CATSDLRGSEAPAQETQYF